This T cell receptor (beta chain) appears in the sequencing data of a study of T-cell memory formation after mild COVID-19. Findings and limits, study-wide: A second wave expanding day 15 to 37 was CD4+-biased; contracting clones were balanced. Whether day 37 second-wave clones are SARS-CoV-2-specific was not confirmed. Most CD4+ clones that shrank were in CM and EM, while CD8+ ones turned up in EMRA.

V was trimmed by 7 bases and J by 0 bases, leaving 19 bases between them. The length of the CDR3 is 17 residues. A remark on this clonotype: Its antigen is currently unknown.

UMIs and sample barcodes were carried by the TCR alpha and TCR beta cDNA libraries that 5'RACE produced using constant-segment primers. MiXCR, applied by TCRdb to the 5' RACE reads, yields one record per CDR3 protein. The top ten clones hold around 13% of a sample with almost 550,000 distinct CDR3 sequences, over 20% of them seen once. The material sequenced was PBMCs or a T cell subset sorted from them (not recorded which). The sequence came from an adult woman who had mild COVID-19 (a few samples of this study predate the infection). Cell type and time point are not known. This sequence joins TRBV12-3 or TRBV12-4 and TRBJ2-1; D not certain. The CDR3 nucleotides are TGTGCCAGCACTCCCTCATCGGCGGCCCGCTCCTACAATGAGCAGTTCTTC. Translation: CASTPSSAARSYNEQFF.